A selection of T cell receptor beta chains follows, all from one sample in a study of T cell responses to AZD1222 COVID-19 vaccine. Measured with immunoSEQ multiplex PCR; TCRdb has only the in-frame clones, and not every one. The data hold 90,000 to 150,000 clones, with approximately 90% observed a single time. The source material was peripheral blood, sampled on day 0 of AZD1222 vaccination. These receptors were taken from an adult in good health. Both conserved end residues are part of each CDR3. D genes are given only for firm matches. For some rows the clone size is stated as once, few or many, or as a class when expanded; others skip it.

abundance	d_gene	v_gene	j_gene	CDR3aa	CDR3nt
NA	TRBD2	TRBV7-3	TRBJ2-5	CASSLSGGETQYF	TGTGCCAGCAGCTTAAGCGGGGGGGAGACCCAGTACTTC
NA	TRBD1	TRBV7-9	TRBJ1-2	CASRAKQGALHYGYTF	TGTGCCAGCAGGGCAAAACAGGGGGCGTTGCACTATGGCTACACCTTC
NA	NA	TRBV5-1	TRBJ2-2	CASSLATAGELFF	TGCGCCAGCAGCTTGGCTACCGCGGGGGAGCTGTTTTTT
NA	TRBD2	TRBV11-2	TRBJ2-7	CASSSLAGGRLSYEQYF	TGTGCCAGCAGCTCACTAGCGGGGGGACGCCTCTCCTACGAGCAGTACTTC
NA	NA	TRBV6-5	TRBJ1-2	CASSYSVGSHYGYTF	TGTGCCAGCAGTTACTCCGTGGGCAGTCACTATGGCTACACCTTC
NA	NA	TRBV11-1	TRBJ1-1	CASSRGPDEAFF	TGTGCCAGCAGCCGTGGACCCGATGAAGCTTTCTTT
NA	TRBD1	TRBV27	TRBJ1-2	CASRYGTDNYYGYTF	TGTGCCAGCCGATATGGGACAGACAACTACTATGGCTACACCTTC
NA	NA	TRBV6-5	TRBJ2-7	CASSYSVTLSYEQYF	TGTGCCAGCAGTTACTCGGTTACGCTCTCCTACGAGCAGTACTTC
NA	TRBD1	TRBV5-4	TRBJ1-3	CASSFDRALGGNTIYF	TGTGCCAGCAGCTTTGACAGGGCTCTGGGTGGAAACACCATATATTTT
NA	NA	TRBV11-2	TRBJ1-2	CASSPAVFGSGYTF	TGTGCCAGCAGCCCCGCCGTCTTTGGCAGTGGCTACACCTTC
NA	NA	TRBV4-3	TRBJ2-3	CASSQRNTDTQYF	TGCGCCAGCAGCCAAAGGAACACAGATACGCAGTATTTT
NA	NA	TRBV5-1	TRBJ1-5	CASSPHGGGYGQPQHF	TGCGCCAGCAGCCCCCACGGGGGAGGGTACGGTCAGCCCCAGCATTTT
NA	TRBD1	TRBV11-1	TRBJ1-2	CASSLATGNYGYTF	TGTGCCAGCAGCTTAGCGACAGGGAACTATGGCTACACCTTC
NA	NA	TRBV27	TRBJ1-1	CASRHLDTEAFF	TGTGCCAGCCGGCATTTGGACACTGAAGCTTTCTTT
once	NA	TRBV19	TRBJ1-2	CASKESVQGNYGYTF	TGTGCCAGTAAAGAGTCAGTACAGGGTAACTATGGCTACACCTTC
NA	NA	TRBV7-2	TRBJ1-5	CASSPKFRGQGGQPQHF	TGTGCCAGCAGCCCAAAATTTAGAGGCCAGGGTGGTCAGCCCCAGCATTTT
NA	TRBD2	TRBV10-3	TRBJ2-1	CAITTDSGGAYEQFF	TGTGCCATCACCACGGATAGCGGGGGGGCCTACGAGCAGTTCTTC
once	TRBD1	TRBV5-4	TRBJ1-3	CASSSGQGRTGNTIYF	TGTGCCAGCAGCTCTGGACAGGGAAGGACTGGAAACACCATATATTTT
NA	NA	TRBV7-9	TRBJ1-4	CASSLGQSNEKLFF	TGTGCCAGCAGCTTAGGACAGAGTAATGAAAAACTGTTTTTT
once	TRBD2	TRBV9	TRBJ2-1	CASSDPGTSGWNEQFF	TGTGCCAGCAGCGATCCCGGGACTAGCGGGTGGAATGAGCAGTTCTTC
few	NA	TRBV9	TRBJ1-3	CASSAGGAGNTIYF	TGTGCCAGCAGCGCGGGGGGCGCCGGAAACACCATATATTTT
NA	NA	TRBV25-1	TRBJ1-2	CASSDHRQGSYGYTF	TGTGCCAGCAGTGATCATCGGCAGGGGTCCTATGGCTACACCTTC
NA	NA	TRBV7-3	TRBJ2-5	CASSSGPPGETQYF	TGTGCCAGCAGTTCGGGACCCCCGGGGGAGACCCAGTACTTC
NA	NA	TRBV4-1	TRBJ2-5	CASSGAGGYQETQYF	TGCGCCAGCAGCGGGGCGGGCGGGTACCAAGAGACCCAGTACTTC
NA	TRBD2	TRBV3-1/TRBV3-2	TRBJ2-1	CASSSGGGAYNEQFF	TGTGCCAGCAGCTCGGGCGGGGGGGCCTACAATGAGCAGTTCTTC
NA	NA	TRBV5-1	TRBJ2-5	CASSPTPGSETQYF	TGCGCCAGCAGCCCAACCCCAGGGTCAGAGACCCAGTACTTC
NA	NA	TRBV6-5	TRBJ1-1	CASKSGGDLNTEAFF	TGTGCCAGCAAGTCCGGGGGCGACTTGAACACTGAAGCTTTCTTT
NA	NA	TRBV7-6	TRBJ1-6	CASSLEGSRGYNSPLHF	TGTGCCAGCAGCTTAGAAGGGTCCAGGGGTTATAATTCACCCCTCCACTTT
NA	NA	TRBV6-5	TRBJ1-2	CASSYIQGYGYTF	TGTGCCAGCAGTTACATTCAGGGCTATGGCTACACCTTC
NA	NA	TRBV2	TRBJ1-1	CASSERAYEAFF	TGTGCCAGCAGTGAAAGGGCCTATGAAGCTTTCTTT
NA	NA	TRBV5-4	TRBJ1-2	CASSLWGRGRGGYTF	TGTGCCAGCAGCTTGTGGGGCCGAGGGCGTGGTGGCTACACCTTC
NA	TRBD2	TRBV10-3	TRBJ2-3	CAISESTGGLPDTQYF	TGTGCCATCAGTGAGTCGACGGGGGGGCTACCAGATACGCAGTATTTT
NA	NA	TRBV2	TRBJ1-2	CASSADSWNYGYTF	TGTGCCAGCAGTGCTGACAGCTGGAACTATGGCTACACCTTC
NA	NA	TRBV7-2	TRBJ2-1	CASSSGPNNEQFF	TGTGCCAGCAGCTCTGGACCCAACAATGAGCAGTTCTTC
NA	NA	TRBV5-1	TRBJ1-6	CASSSRGVNNSPLHF	TGCGCCAGCAGCTCCAGGGGTGTCAATAATTCACCCCTCCACTTT
NA	NA	TRBV3-1/TRBV3-2	TRBJ1-1	CASSRDGGTEAFF	TGTGCCAGCAGCCGGGACGGAGGCACTGAAGCTTTCTTT
NA	NA	TRBV7-8	TRBJ1-5	CASSLSGSRNSNQPQHF	TGTGCCAGCAGCTTAAGCGGCTCGCGTAATAGCAATCAGCCCCAGCATTTT
NA	NA	TRBV19	TRBJ2-1	CASSPSGLPNEQFF	TGTGCCAGTAGTCCCTCGGGACTCCCGAATGAGCAGTTCTTC
NA	TRBD1	TRBV18	TRBJ1-2	CASSPNLDRGANYGYTF	TGTGCCAGCTCACCTAACCTGGACAGGGGAGCTAACTATGGCTACACCTTC
NA	NA	TRBV2	TRBJ2-3	CASEGRGQGTDTQYF	TGTGCCAGCGAGGGGAGGGGACAGGGCACAGATACGCAGTATTTT
NA	NA	TRBV5-1	TRBJ1-1	CASSLAGAAEAFF	TGCGCCAGCAGCTTGGCAGGGGCTGCTGAAGCTTTCTTT
NA	NA	TRBV7-2	TRBJ2-7	CASSLSVDYEQYF	TGTGCCAGCAGCTTGAGTGTAGACTACGAGCAGTACTTC
NA	TRBD2	TRBV9	TRBJ2-1	CASSVSTSGNEQFF	TGTGCCAGCAGCGTCTCAACTAGCGGCAATGAGCAGTTCTTC
NA	TRBD1	TRBV6-5	TRBJ2-5	CAISTGYQETQYF	TGTGCCATCTCGACAGGGTACCAAGAGACCCAGTACTTC
NA	TRBD2	TRBV4-2	TRBJ2-2	CASSQDGGGAGTGELFF	TGTGCCAGCAGCCAAGATGGCGGGGGGGCCGGCACCGGGGAGCTGTTTTTT
NA	NA	TRBV20-1	TRBJ1-1	CSASAVMNTEAFF	TGCAGTGCTAGTGCAGTTATGAACACTGAAGCTTTCTTT
NA	NA	TRBV10-2	TRBJ2-7	CASSEGDHSYEQYF	TGCGCCAGCAGTGAAGGGGACCATTCTTACGAGCAGTACTTC
NA	TRBD2	TRBV20-1	TRBJ2-5	CSASIAGGPQETQYF	TGCAGTGCTAGTATAGCGGGGGGACCGCAAGAGACCCAGTACTTC
NA	TRBD1	TRBV5-1	TRBJ1-4	CASRGQGVEKLFF	TGCGCCAGCCGGGGACAGGGGGTAGAAAAACTGTTTTTT
many	TRBD2	TRBV2	TRBJ2-1	CASSEAPSGNYNEQFF	TGTGCCAGCAGTGAAGCGCCCAGCGGGAACTACAATGAGCAGTTCTTC
NA	TRBD2	TRBV5-1	TRBJ2-3	CASSFSSGGEWTQYF	TGCGCCAGCAGCTTTTCTAGCGGGGGGGAGTGGACGCAGTATTTT
NA	NA	TRBV2	TRBJ1-5	CASSELLLRRGSNQPQHF	TGTGCCAGCAGTGAGTTACTATTACGAAGGGGTAGCAATCAGCCCCAGCATTTT
NA	TRBD1	TRBV6-1	TRBJ2-1	CASSDQQGVGNEQFF	TGTGCCAGCAGTGATCAACAGGGGGTGGGCAATGAGCAGTTCTTC
NA	NA	TRBV7-9	TRBJ1-4	CASSVIREKLFF	TGTGCCAGCAGCGTCATCAGGGAAAAACTGTTTTTT
NA	NA	TRBV19	TRBJ1-1	CASSTWSSSAFF	TGTGCCAGTAGTACCTGGAGCTCGTCGGCTTTCTTT